Listed below are T cell receptor beta chains from one sample, sequenced in a study of blood T cells in healthy people across ages. TCRdb processed the 5' RACE reads anew with MiXCR; each CDR3 protein has one entry. The table records over 1.5 million distinct CDR3 sequences, 49% of them present only once. The sample taken for sequencing was blood. The receptors were gathered from a woman in her forties in good health. Both conserved end residues are part of each CDR3. D genes are given only for firm matches. Some rows mark clone size as missing; the rest say once, few, many or name a class of expanded clone.

>NA|TRBV5-1|TRBJ1-2|NA
TGCGCCAGCAGCTTGCTTTCAGGGAATGGCTACACCTTC
CASSLLSGNGYTF
>few|TRBV28|TRBJ2-6|NA
TGTGCCAGCAGTAAAAGGTGGTCTGGGGCCAACGTCCTGACTTTC
CASSKRWSGANVLTF
>NA|TRBV5-1|TRBJ1-4|TRBD1
TGCGCCAGCAGCCTGAAGGGACAGGCGTTAAGAACTAATGAAAAACTGTTTTTT
CASSLKGQALRTNEKLFF
>few|TRBV5-1|TRBJ2-5|TRBD1
TGCGCCAGCAGCAAGGCAACCGACAGGGGAAAGACCCAGTACTTC
CASSKATDRGKTQYF
>NA|TRBV7-2|TRBJ2-1|TRBD2
TGTGCCAGCGGCCGATACTCCGGACTAGCGGGGGCCAGGGATGAGCAGTTCTTC
CASGRYSGLAGARDEQFF
>NA|TRBV12-3/TRBV12-4|TRBJ2-5|NA
TGTGCCAGCAGTTTCTCCTGGCGGGAGACCCAGTACTTC
CASSFSWRETQYF
>NA|TRBV28|TRBJ2-1|TRBD1
TGTGCCAGCATCCTGGGGCCAGGGGGATCAGATGAGCAGTTCTTC
CASILGPGGSDEQFF
>many|TRBV13|TRBJ2-7|NA
TGTGCCAGCAGCTTCGGTAGAATGTACGAGCAGTACTTC
CASSFGRMYEQYF
>NA|TRBV20-1|TRBJ2-3|NA
TGCAGTGCAAACGGGCCCCCGGGAGATACGCAGTATTTT
CSANGPPGDTQYF
>NA|TRBV27|TRBJ1-6|NA
TGTGCCAGCAGTTCTGACAGCCTAAAGGGTTCACCCCTCCACTTT
CASSSDSLKGSPLHF
>NA|TRBV6-5|TRBJ1-2|NA
TGTGCCAGCAGTACCGATGGGGCCGAGGGCTACACCTTC
CASSTDGAEGYTF
>NA|TRBV6-5|TRBJ1-2|TRBD1
TGTGCCAGCAGCGTGACGGGGACAGGGAGAAATGGCTACACCTTC
CASSVTGTGRNGYTF
>NA|TRBV19|TRBJ2-5|NA
TGTGCCAGTACCACGGACAGCCAAGAGACCCAGTACTTC
CASTTDSQETQYF
>NA|TRBV5-1|TRBJ1-5|NA
TGCGCCAGCAGCTACGAGGGTGGAGTTGGCGATCAGCCCCAGCATTTT
CASSYEGGVGDQPQHF
>NA|TRBV6-1|TRBJ1-2|NA
TGTGCCAGCAGGGAAGTTAGCGGCTACACCTTC
CASREVSGYTF
>NA|TRBV6-2/TRBV6-3|TRBJ2-1|NA
TGTGCCAGCAGGGGCTCAGAGCGGGCCTCCTACAATGAGCAGTTCTTC
CASRGSERASYNEQFF
>NA|TRBV14|TRBJ2-5|TRBD2
TGTGCCAGCAGCCAAGGGCGGGGGGGGTCCAGTGGGACCCAGTACTTC
CASSQGRGGSSGTQYF
>few|TRBV2|TRBJ1-2|TRBD1
TGTGCCAGCAGTGAAGCTACAAGACAGGGGAGGGATTACTATGGCTACACCTTC
CASSEATRQGRDYYGYTF
>NA|TRBV4-2|TRBJ2-7|NA
TGTGCCAGCAGCCAAGAACCAGTACAATACGAGCAGTACTTC
CASSQEPVQYEQYF
>NA|TRBV9|TRBJ1-6|NA
TGTGCCAGCAGCGTTACCCTGAGGGGGTCACCCCTCCACTTT
CASSVTLRGSPLHF
>NA|TRBV7-8|TRBJ2-5|TRBD2
TGTGCCAGCAGCGCGCCCCCCGGGGGGGCAGAACAAGAGACCCAGTACTTC
CASSAPPGGAEQETQYF
>NA|TRBV27|TRBJ1-1|NA
TGTGCCAGCAGTAGCCACAGGTGGAACACTGAAGCTTTCTTT
CASSSHRWNTEAFF
>few|TRBV20-1|TRBJ2-5|NA
TGCAGTGCTAGAGATTTTCGGGGTCGAGAGACCCAGTACTTC
CSARDFRGRETQYF